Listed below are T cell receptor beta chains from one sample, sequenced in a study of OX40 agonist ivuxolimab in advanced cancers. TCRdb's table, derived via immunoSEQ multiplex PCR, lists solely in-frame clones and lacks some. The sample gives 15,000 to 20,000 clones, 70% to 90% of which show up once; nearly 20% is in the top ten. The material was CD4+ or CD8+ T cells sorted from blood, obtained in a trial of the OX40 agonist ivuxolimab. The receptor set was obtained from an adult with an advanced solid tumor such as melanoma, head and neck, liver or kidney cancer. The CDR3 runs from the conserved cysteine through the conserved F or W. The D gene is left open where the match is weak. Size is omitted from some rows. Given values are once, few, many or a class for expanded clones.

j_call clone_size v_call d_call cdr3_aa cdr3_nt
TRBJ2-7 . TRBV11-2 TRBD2 CASRELAGGREQYF TGTGCCAGCAGGGAACTAGCGGGAGGTCGGGAGCAGTACTTC
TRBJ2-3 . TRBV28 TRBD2 CASSSRGGGSPDTQYF TGTGCCAGCAGTTCCCGGGGTGGCGGGAGTCCAGATACGCAGTATTTT
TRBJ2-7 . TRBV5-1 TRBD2 CASSLDGTSGAPLLYEQYF TGCGCCAGCAGCTTGGATGGGACTAGCGGGGCCCCTCTACTCTACGAGCAGTACTTC
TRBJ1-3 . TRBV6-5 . CASKPGQGGINTIYF TGTGCCAGCAAACCGGGACAAGGAGGAATCAACACCATATATTTT
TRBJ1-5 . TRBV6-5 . CASSYRWGNNQPQHF TGTGCCAGCAGTTACCGTTGGGGCAACAATCAGCCCCAGCATTTT
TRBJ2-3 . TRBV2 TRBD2 CASRLAGTTDTQYF TGTGCCAGCAGGCTAGCGGGAACCACAGATACGCAGTATTTT
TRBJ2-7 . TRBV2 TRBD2 CASSDATVAGGEQYF TGTGCCAGCAGCGACGCAACGGTAGCGGGAGGCGAGCAGTACTTC
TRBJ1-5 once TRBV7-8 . CASSLGSEQPQHF TGTGCCAGCAGCTTAGGCTCCGAGCAGCCCCAGCATTTT
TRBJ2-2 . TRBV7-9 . CASSPSGTGELFF TGTGCCAGCAGCCCCAGTGGCACCGGGGAGCTGTTTTTT
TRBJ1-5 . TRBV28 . CASSFVNPDQPQHF TGTGCCAGCAGTTTTGTAAATCCCGATCAGCCCCAGCATTTT
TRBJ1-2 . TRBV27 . CASRRDLNYGYTF TGTGCCAGTCGCCGGGACTTAAACTATGGCTACACCTTC
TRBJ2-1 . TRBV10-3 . CAIRQYNEQFF TGTGCCATCAGGCAGTACAATGAGCAGTTCTTC
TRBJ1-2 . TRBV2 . CASVLDTNYGYTF TGTGCCAGCGTTCTGGACACCAACTATGGCTACACCTTC
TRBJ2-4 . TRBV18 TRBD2 CASSRGERLAKNIQYF TGTGCCAGCTCCCGGGGGGAGCGCCTGGCCAAAAACATTCAGTACTTC
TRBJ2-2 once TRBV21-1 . CASSISGTSHISDTGELFF TGTGCCAGCAGCATTTCCGGGACTAGCCATATTTCGGACACCGGGGAGCTGTTTTTT
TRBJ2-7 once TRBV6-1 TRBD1 CASSEVDRGAYEQYF TGTGCCAGCAGTGAAGTGGACAGGGGGGCCTACGAGCAGTACTTC
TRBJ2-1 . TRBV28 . CASSQGQSYNEQFF TGTGCCAGCAGCCAAGGACAGTCCTACAATGAGCAGTTCTTC
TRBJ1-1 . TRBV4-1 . CASSQGGAGRLNTEAFF TGCGCCAGCAGCCAAGGGGGGGCCGGGCGGTTGAACACTGAAGCTTTCTTT
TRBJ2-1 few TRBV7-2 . CASSLQGYDYNEQFF TGTGCCAGCAGCTTACAGGGATATGACTACAATGAGCAGTTCTTC
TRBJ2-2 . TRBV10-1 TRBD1 CASSAGTGNTGELFF TGCGCCAGCAGTGCAGGGACAGGGAACACCGGGGAGCTGTTTTTT
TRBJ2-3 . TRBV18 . CASSPRRGPTDTQYF TGTGCCAGCTCACCCCGGAGAGGTCCCACAGATACGCAGTATTTT
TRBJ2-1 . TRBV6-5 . CASSSPGVVNEQFF TGTGCCAGCAGTTCCCCTGGGGTAGTCAATGAGCAGTTCTTC
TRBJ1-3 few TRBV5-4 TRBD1 CASSSQGQRNTIYF TGTGCCAGCAGCTCCCAGGGACAGAGAAACACCATATATTTT
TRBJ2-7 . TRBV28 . CASNGQNYEQYF TGTGCCAGCAACGGACAGAACTACGAGCAGTACTTC
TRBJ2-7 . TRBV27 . CASSLEGPYEQYF TGTGCCAGCAGTTTAGAGGGGCCCTACGAGCAGTACTTC
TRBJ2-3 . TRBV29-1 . CSVVRRSSSTDTQYF TGCAGCGTTGTTCGGCGGTCCTCTAGCACAGATACGCAGTATTTT
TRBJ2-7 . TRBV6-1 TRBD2 CASSEATSGPYEQYF TGTGCCAGCAGTGAAGCGACTAGCGGACCCTACGAGCAGTACTTC
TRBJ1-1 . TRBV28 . CASSLWGAPRTEAFF TGTGCCAGCAGTTTATGGGGGGCCCCGAGGACTGAAGCTTTCTTT
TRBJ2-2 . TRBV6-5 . CASKASQNTGELFF TGTGCCAGCAAGGCTAGCCAGAACACCGGGGAGCTGTTTTTT
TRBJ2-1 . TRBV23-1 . CASSQGARNEQFF TGCGCCAGCAGTCAAGGAGCCCGCAATGAGCAGTTCTTC
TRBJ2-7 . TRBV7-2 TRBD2 CASSLARWTSGKGAYEQYF TGTGCCAGCAGCTTAGCGCGCTGGACTAGCGGGAAAGGAGCCTACGAGCAATACTTC
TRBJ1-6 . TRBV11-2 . CASSFVGNSPLHF TGTGCCAGCAGCTTCGTTGGTAATTCACCCCTCCACTTT
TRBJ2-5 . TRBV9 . CASSVGSLAGETQYF TGTGCCAGCAGCGTAGGGAGCCTAGCTGGGGAGACCCAGTACTTC
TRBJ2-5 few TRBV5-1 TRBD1 CASSRDSFQETQYF TGCGCCAGCAGCCGGGACAGTTTCCAAGAGACCCAGTACTTC
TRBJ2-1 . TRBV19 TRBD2 CASSTLTSGRFGGEQFF TGTGCCAGTAGTACACTTACTAGCGGGAGGTTCGGTGGTGAGCAGTTCTTC
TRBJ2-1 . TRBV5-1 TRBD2 CASKAGTSGSYNEQFF TGCGCCAGCAAAGCCGGGACTAGCGGCTCCTACAATGAGCAGTTCTTC
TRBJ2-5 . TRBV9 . CASSVEGRETQYF TGTGCCAGCAGCGTAGAAGGACGGGAGACCCAGTACTTC
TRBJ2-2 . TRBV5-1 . CASSFRTLGTGELFF TGCGCCAGCAGCTTTCGGACCTTGGGCACCGGGGAGCTGTTTTTT
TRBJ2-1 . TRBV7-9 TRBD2 CASSVTSGSHNEQFF TGTGCCAGCAGCGTGACTAGCGGGAGTCACAATGAGCAGTTCTTC
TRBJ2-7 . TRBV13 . CASSRRQSDYEQYF TGTGCCAGCAGCCGCCGACAGTCAGACTACGAGCAGTACTTC
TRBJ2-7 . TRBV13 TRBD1 CASSQDRGGYEQYF TGTGCCAGCAGCCAGGACAGGGGTGGGTACGAGCAGTACTTC
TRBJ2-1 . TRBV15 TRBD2 CATSRLAGSEQFF TGTGCCACCAGCAGATTAGCGGGGAGTGAGCAGTTCTTC